These 30 T cell receptor beta chains came from one sample sequenced in a study of cytotoxic CD8 clonotypes in ibrutinib-treated CLL. Clones were read by immunoSEQ multiplex PCR, and TCRdb kept only the in-frame ones, dropping some. This sample has 110,000 to 150,000 clones, with roughly 77% found just once. The sample consisted of PBMCs, taken after 12 months of ibrutinib treatment. These receptor sequences come from a human donor with chronic lymphocytic leukemia.

The genes are TRBV5-1 and TRBJ1-3; D is ambiguous. Germline V gene sequence: CDR1 SGHRS, CDR2 YFSETQ. The V end was cut by 5 bases, the J end by 4 bases, with 13 bases between. The CDR3 contains 14 residues. This chain's CDR3 is CASRTAGGGNTIYF. CDR3 nucleotides: TGCGCCAGCAGGACGGCCGGAGGAGGAAACACCATATATTTT.

This rearrangement joins TRBV7-3 to TRBJ2-5; D may match TRBD1 or TRBD2 (5 bases each). Trimming removed 3 bases from V and 4 bases from J, with 6 bases in between. The CDR3 runs to 12 residues. Germline V gene data show CDR1 as SGHTA and CDR2 as FQGTGA. The CDR3 sequence: CASSFGGETQYF. In DNA form, the CDR3 reads TGTGCCAGCAGCTTTGGGGGAGAGACCCAGTACTTC. Using reference TRBV7-3 and TRBJ2-5 for the parts outside the CDR3, the full variable domain is GAGVSQTPSNKVTEKGKYVELRCDPISGHTALYWYRQSLGQGPEFLIYFQGTGAADDSGLPNDRFFAVRPEGSVSTLKIQRTERGDSAVYLCASSFGGETQYFGPGTRLLVL.

This chain links TRBV28 with TRBJ2-7, with D possibly being TRBD2 (5 bases). The CDR3 covers 14 residues. CDR1 is MDHEN and CDR2 is SYDVKM in the germline V gene. V was pared by 2 bases and J by 3 bases, with 11 bases between. The CDR3 coding sequence is TGTGCCAGCAGTTTAAGAGGGTACCTCTACGAGCAGTACTTC. Protein product: CASSLRGYLYEQYF.

This chain uses TRBV7-2 with TRBJ2-1, with D possibly TRBD2 on 5 matching bases. This CDR3 region has 15 residues. The V end lost 5 bases, the J end lost 0 bases, and 11 bases lay between the germline ends. Germline loops: CDR1 SGHTA, CDR2 FQGNSA. This CDR3 reads CASSRGLSSYNEQFF. CDR3 bases: TGTGCCAGCAGCCGAGGACTGTCCTCCTACAATGAGCAGTTCTTC.

This clone was counted a single time. The CDR3 loop reads CAWNNGGQGNEKLFF. The CDR3 DNA is TGTGCCTGGAATAATGGGGGACAGGGGAATGAAAAACTGTTTTTT. The chain joins TRBV30 to TRBJ1-4; TRBD1 matches at 10 bases. This CDR3 has 15 amino acids. Trimming removed 4 bases from V and 5 bases from J; junction bases left unmatched: 7. CDR1 and CDR2 (germline): GTSNPN, SVGIG (reference sequence).

The chain carries TRBV4-1 and TRBJ2-7; D is perhaps TRBD1 (5 bases). The CDR3 sequence is 14 residues long. Germline assignment: CDR1 MGHRA and CDR2 YSYEKL. V lost 4 bases, J lost 2 bases, and 12 bases lay in between. The DNA for the CDR3 is TGCGCCAGCAGCCCGGGCAGGACACCCTACGAGCAGTACTTC. This translates into CASSPGRTPYEQYF.

This sequence joins TRBV19 and TRBJ1-2; weak D call: TRBD1 (6 bases). CDR3 size: 16 residues. CDR1 and CDR2 (germline): LNHDA, SQIVND (reference sequence). Trimming removed 5 bases at V and 8 bases at J, with 24 bases between. The CDR3 here is CASSARGGSGARGYTF. Here the CDR3 DNA reads TGTGCCAGTAGTGCCCGGGGAGGCTCGGGGGCTCGGGGCTACACCTTC.

V usage is TRBV5-6 and J usage is TRBJ2-1, with D possibly matching TRBD2 (6 bases). The CDR3 is made up of 15 amino acids. Trimming removed 2 bases from V and 9 bases from J, with 18 bases in between. The germline gives CDR1 SGHDT, CDR2 YYEEEE. The CDR3 DNA follows: TGTGCCAGCAGCTTCGGGGGACTCACCCCCGGTGAGCAGTTCTTC. Residues: CASSFGGLTPGEQFF.

The CDR3 nucleotides read TGTGCCAGCTCCCAGGGACAGGCGAGCTACGAGCAGTACTTC. Its translation: CASSQGQASYEQYF. The rearrangement links TRBV18 to TRBJ2-7, with 8 bases matching TRBD1. J lost 3 bases, V lost 6 bases, and 7 bases had no gene match. CDR3 length: 14 amino acids. Germline CDR1 is KGHSH and CDR2 is LQKENI.

V is TRBV27 and J is TRBJ1-1, with 8 bases matching TRBD1. J gave up 1 base and V 2 bases, and 3 bases lay outside the gene matches. CDR1 is MNHEY, CDR2 SMNVEV, per germline (reference sequence). The CDR3 has 15 amino acids. CDR3 in DNA: TGTGCCAGCAGTTTAGGGGACAGGTGGAACACTGAAGCTTTCTTT. It codes for CASSLGDRWNTEAFF.

This clone was picked up a small number of times. V and J are TRBV30 and TRBJ1-6; weak D call: TRBD1 (5 bases). Trimming took off 0 bases at V and 8 bases at J, with 11 bases between the two ends. This CDR3 is built from 14 residues. The germline V gene has CDR1 GTSNPN and CDR2 SVGIG (reference sequence). The CDR3 DNA reads as TGTGCCTGGAGTGTAAGTTTGGGGGATTCACCCCTCCACTTT. Amino acid sequence: CAWSVSLGDSPLHF.

This clone occurred once. The CDR3 nucleotides read TGTGCCAGCAGTTTAGATCGCTTCAACGAGCAGTACTTC. The encoded protein is CASSLDRFNEQYF. This chain uses TRBV27 with TRBJ2-7, with D uncertain. CDR1 is MNHEY and CDR2 is SMNVEV in the germline V gene (reference sequence). The CDR3 is 13 residues long. The V and J ends lost 2 bases and 5 bases respectively, with 10 bases between them.

The V call is TRBV7-9, the J call TRBJ2-7; 8 bases are shared with TRBD1. The CDR3 is made up of 15 amino acids. Trimming removed 1 base from V and 1 base from J; junction bases left unmatched: 3. Germline V gene sequence: CDR1 SEHNR, CDR2 FQNEAQ (reference sequence). The chain's CDR3 is CASSLVGQGSYEQYF. In DNA, the CDR3 is TGTGCCAGCAGCTTAGTCGGACAGGGTTCCTACGAGCAGTACTTC.

This clone was seen more than once but under ten times. This chain connects TRBV2 to TRBJ1-5; D is uncertain. V lost 6 bases to trimming and J lost 1 base, with 10 bases between them. Per germline, CDR1 SNHLY and CDR2 FYNNEI. The CDR3 runs 14 residues. This CDR3 is CASRLSLSNQPQHF. In nucleotides, the CDR3 is TGTGCCAGCAGGTTGTCTTTGAGCAATCAGCCCCAGCATTTT.

The chain recombines TRBV28 with TRBJ1-2; D gene ambiguous. The CDR3 is 19 residues long. Per the germline V gene, CDR1 is MDHEN and CDR2 is SYDVKM. Trimming shortened V by 7 bases and J by 2 bases, and 29 bases separated the two germline ends. CDR3 sequence (DNA): TGTGCCAGCACTCATCGAGGGTGGTTCCGAACTACAGCAAACTATGGCTACACCTTC. Amino acid sequence: CASTHRGWFRTTANYGYTF.

This clone was detected only a few times. V and J are TRBV28 and TRBJ1-2; TRBD1 might be the D (5 bases). The ends were cut back, 11 bases at V and 2 bases at J, with 21 bases in the middle. The CDR3 totals 15 residues. CDR1 and CDR2 from the germline V gene are MDHEN and SYDVKM. CDR3 loop: CAGGRIGPSNYGYTF. Here the CDR3 DNA reads TGTGCCGGGGGGAGGATTGGCCCCTCAAACTATGGCTACACCTTC.

The rearrangement uses TRBV15 and TRBJ2-3; 9 nucleotides match TRBD2. Germline assignment: CDR1 LNHNV and CDR2 YYDKDF (reference sequence). The CDR3 covers 18 residues. J was trimmed by 0 bases and V by 1 base; bases with no gene match: 8. CDR3 DNA: TGTGCCACCAGCAGAGGGGAGACTAGCGGAGCTAGCACAGATACGCAGTATTTT. Amino acid sequence: CATSRGETSGASTDTQYF.

The sample holds a few counts of this clone. This chain links TRBV2 with TRBJ2-6, with no clear D. The CDR3 length is 16 residues. V was clipped by 4 bases and J by 1 base, with 11 bases between them. Germline CDR1 is SNHLY and CDR2 is FYNNEI. DNA for the CDR3: TGTGCCAGCAGTGGGGCAGGCGAATCTGGGGCCAACGTCCTGACTTTC. It is translated as CASSGAGESGANVLTF.

This clone turned up a few times. The chain is built from TRBV28 and TRBJ1-1, with a possible D match to TRBD1 (5 bases). V lost 6 bases to trimming and J lost 4 bases, with 12 bases between them. CDR3 length: 13 amino acids. Germline CDR1 reads MDHEN; CDR2 reads SYDVKM. The CDR3, as DNA: TGTGCCAGCAGAAGGCAGGGTAGCACTGAAGCTTTCTTT. This gives the protein CASRRQGSTEAFF.

The chain uses TRBV7-2 and TRBJ2-3; 9 nucleotides agree with TRBD2. V was clipped by 3 bases and J by 8 bases; unmatched bases: 15. The germline CDR1 and CDR2 sequences are SGHTA and FQGNSA. This CDR3 region has 17 residues. CDR3 residues: CASSFNVAGEVLGTQYF. The CDR3 coding sequence is TGTGCCAGCAGCTTTAATGTAGCGGGAGAGGTATTGGGTACGCAGTATTTT.

This clone occurred a few times. V gene TRBV27 combines with J gene TRBJ1-2, with 7 bases that match TRBD1. V lost 3 bases to trimming and J lost 4 bases; unmatched junction nucleotides: 8. Germline V gene data show CDR1 as MNHEY and CDR2 as SMNVEV (reference sequence). This CDR3 contains 15 residues. CDR3 in amino acids: CASSFSSTGTYGYTF. CDR3 nucleotides: TGTGCCAGCAGTTTTTCCTCGACAGGGACCTATGGCTACACCTTC.

The chain joins TRBV6-1 to TRBJ1-5; possible D gene TRBD1, 5 bases. Trimming pared 8 bases from V and 0 bases from J, leaving 14 bases between. Germline CDR1 reads MNHNS; CDR2 reads SASEGT. CDR3 length: 15 amino acids. The CDR3: CASVLRDDSNQPQHF. The CDR3 nucleotides are TGTGCCAGCGTTTTGCGGGACGATAGCAATCAGCCCCAGCATTTT.

The rearrangement uses TRBV28 and TRBJ2-3; no firm D call. Germline V gives CDR1 MDHEN, CDR2 SYDVKM. The CDR3 runs 14 residues. Between the trimmed V and J ends, which lost 7 bases and 0 bases, there was a span of 11 bases. This chain's CDR3 is CASTNYASTDTQYF. The CDR3 DNA is TGTGCCAGCACCAACTATGCTAGCACAGATACGCAGTATTTT.

This clone was counted at least ten times. The sample holds other DNA sequences that translate to the same CDR3. J is TRBJ2-7 and V is TRBV5-1; D not resolved. The CDR3 consists of 12 residues. Germline V lookup: CDR1 SGHRS, CDR2 YFSETQ. V lost 2 bases and J 0 bases, leaving 3 bases between the germline ends. For the CDR3, the DNA is TGCGCCAGCAGCTTTGACTCCTACGAGCAGTACTTC. Translated: CASSFDSYEQYF.

The chain combines TRBV5-4 with TRBJ2-1; 7 bases fit TRBD2. The V gene's germline CDR1 is SGHNT and CDR2 YYREEE (reference sequence). The CDR3 runs to 14 residues. The trim removed 1 base at V and 14 bases at J, leaving 12 bases unmatched. As DNA, the CDR3 is TGTGCCAGCAGCTTGATATCGGTATCAGGGAGGGAGTTCTTC. Amino acids: CASSLISVSGREFF.

The chain uses TRBV10-3 and TRBJ2-5; D is unclear. The J call is doubtful: the DNA matches TRBJ2-7 better. The CDR3 is 14 residues long. Germline V gives CDR1 ENHRY, CDR2 SYGVKD. CDR3 DNA sequence: TGTGCCATCAGTACCCTGACGGAGTCCTACGAGCAGTACTTC. Translating it yields CAISTLTESYEQYF.

The rearrangement joins TRBV6-5 to TRBJ1-6; maybe TRBD1 (5 bases). Germline CDR1 MNHEY, CDR2 SVGAGI. Trimming took off 10 bases at V and 7 bases at J, with 17 bases between the two ends. The CDR3 covers 14 residues. CDR3: CATNLGRENSPLHF. The CDR3 DNA reads TGTGCCACCAACCTAGGCAGGGAAAATTCACCCCTCCACTTT.

This clone was found once. The genes are TRBV2 and TRBJ1-1; 9 positions agree with TRBD1. The CDR3 has 16 amino acids. The J segment lost 3 bases and the V segment lost 4 bases, leaving 9 bases of the junction unmatched. Germline-derived CDR1 and CDR2 are SNHLY and FYNNEI. The DNA for the CDR3 is TGTGCCAGCAGTGGGACAGGGGTCCCCACGGACACTGAAGCTTTCTTT. This sequence encodes CASSGTGVPTDTEAFF.

This sequence joins TRBV15 and TRBJ2-7; 9 bases map to TRBD1. Per germline, CDR1 LNHNV and CDR2 YYDKDF (reference sequence). The CDR3 totals 13 residues. The J segment lost 5 bases and the V segment lost 6 bases, leaving 5 bases of the junction unmatched. CDR3 region: CATRRQGGDEQYF. In DNA form, the CDR3 reads TGTGCCACCAGAAGACAGGGGGGAGACGAGCAGTACTTC.

As concerns this clone: Different DNA sequences within this sample yield the same CDR3. The chain employs TRBV7-3 and TRBJ2-1, with D possibly TRBD2 on 5 matching bases. CDR3 size: 15 residues. Germline loops: CDR1 SGHTA, CDR2 FQGTGA. V lost 3 bases and J lost 0, with 9 bases in between. CDR3 in DNA: TGTGCCAGCAGCTTCGGAGGTACCTCCTACAATGAGCAGTTCTTC. Translation gives CASSFGGTSYNEQFF.